A single count supports the clone carrying this T cell receptor beta chain. The data stem from a study of shared clonotypes between healthy human individuals. Across several immunoSEQ plates, the genomic DNA of each subset was split evenly. Assay used: immunoSEQ multiplex PCR; TCRdb lists only in-frame clones, some missing. The data show under 2,000,000 clones, with over 85% seen just once and 1% to 1.5% held by the top ten. The naive CD8 fraction comprised CD45RO-negative cells positively selected for CCR7 and excluded terminally differentiated effector memory CD45RA+ cells. Sequenced: naive CD8+ T cells sorted from blood. The receptor was isolated from a man younger than 35 in good health.

CDR3 bases: TGCGCCAGCAGCCATGAGGGGGCGTTTGGAAACACCATATATTTT. It translates to CASSHEGAFGNTIYF. The chain employs TRBV4-1 and TRBJ1-3; TRBD1 aligns across 7 bases. Looked up from germline, CDR1 is MGHRA and CDR2 is YSYEKL. Trimming took 3 bases from V and 3 from J; bases not matched to a gene: 5. The CDR3 loop spans 15 amino acids.